This T cell receptor (beta chain) was captured in a study of identical twins. Study findings and constraints: Conclusions rested on cross-sectional statistics rather than following the same donors. In monozygotic twins, models underestimated the sharing of out-of-frame TCR alpha.

There were only healthy Caucasians among the donors. Germline loops: CDR1 MGHRA, CDR2 YSYEKL. Trimming left V 0 bases short and J 2 bases short, with 15 bases between. This CDR3 spans 17 amino acids. This clonotype was seen only a few times. Its target is not known. TCRdb ran MiXCR on the 5' RACE reads and lists one entry per CDR3 protein. This sample has around 1.7 million distinct CDR3 sequences, with about 30% found just once. The chain is built from TRBV4-1 and TRBJ2-3, with D uncertain. Sequenced sample: cord blood. This sequence originates from a newborn girl in good health. CDR3 region: CASSQDRLAPPTDTQYF. The CDR3 DNA is TGCGCCAGCAGCCAAGATCGTTTGGCACCTCCCACAGATACGCAGTATTTT.